The T cell receptor beta chain described here comes from a study of identical twins. This clonotype was counted at least ten times. Its target is not known. Points from the study as a whole: Low generation probability was overrepresented in out-of-frame alpha sequences shared by twins.

The length of the CDR3 is 18 residues. The germline V gene has CDR1 SGHVS and CDR2 FNYEAQ. V was shortened by 5 bases and J by 0 bases, with 20 bases between the two germline ends. TCRdb itself ran the 5' RACE reads through MiXCR, one entry per CDR3 protein. The sample lists about 200,000 distinct CDR3 sequences, 6.5% occurring once. The same data also went into a second study, on T cells expressing NK-cell markers.

The sequence was obtained from a woman between 18 and 29 years old in good health. The source material was CD8+ T cells sorted from blood. The chain links TRBV7-6 to TRBJ1-3, with D perhaps matching TRBD1 (6 bases). The CDR3 reads CASSDITRGSGSGNTIYF. Here the CDR3 DNA reads TGTGCCAGCAGCGACATTACCAGGGGATCGGGCTCTGGAAACACCATATATTTT.